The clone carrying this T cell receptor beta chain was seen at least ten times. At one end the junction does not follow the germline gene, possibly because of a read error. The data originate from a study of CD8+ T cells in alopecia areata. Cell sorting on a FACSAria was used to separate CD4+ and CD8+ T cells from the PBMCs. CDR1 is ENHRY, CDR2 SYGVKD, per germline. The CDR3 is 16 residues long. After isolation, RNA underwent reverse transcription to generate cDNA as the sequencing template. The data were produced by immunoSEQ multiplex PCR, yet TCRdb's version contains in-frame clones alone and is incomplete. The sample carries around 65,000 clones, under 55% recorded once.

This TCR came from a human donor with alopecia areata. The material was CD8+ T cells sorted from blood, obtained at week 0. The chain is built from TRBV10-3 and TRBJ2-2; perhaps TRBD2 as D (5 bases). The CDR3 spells CASSSMRSRGTGELFF. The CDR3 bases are TGTGCCAGCAGTAGCATGAGGAGCCGGGGAACCGGGGAGCTGTTTTTT.